This T cell receptor (beta chain) was documented in a study of T cells in Graves' hyperthyroidism and ophthalmopathy. Study-level information: Peripheral blood was collected at initial diagnosis, before any treatment.

Researchers amplified the TCR beta CDR3 regions from RNA transcripts. Primed by the HTBI set, a first-round RT-PCR was run on the TCR CDR3. TCRdb re-called the multiplex PCR reads with MiXCR, one entry per CDR3 protein. The repertoire consists of 800,000 or so distinct CDR3 sequences, with 35% to 40% occurring once and the leading ten covering about 8.9%. On this clonotype: Its matching antigen is unknown. A single base separates this from a much larger clone, so it may be a read error.

The CDR3 contains 16 residues. V trimming: 10 bases; J trimming: 0 bases; junction bases outside the gene matches: 9. Germline loops: CDR1 ENHRY, CDR2 SYGVKD. Study-wide findings and caveats: It was a median around 6 months before onset that the model predicted ophthalmopathy.

Over 18 months, lack of ophthalmopathy progression marked Graves' hyperthyroidism as stable. Diagnoses rested on clinical symptoms, serum thyroxine and TRAb, thyroid ultrasound and orbital computed tomography. The source material was blood. The source is a man younger than 35 with Graves' hyperthyroidism. The chain employs TRBV10-3 and TRBJ1-5; 10 positions agree with TRBD1. The CDR3 DNA is TGTGCCACCGGGACAGGGGCCCTTTATAGCAATCAGCCCCAGCATTTT. Amino acid sequence: CATGTGALYSNQPQHF.